This record looks at one T cell receptor beta chain sequence and its context. As yet, its antigen is unknown. This sample was included in a study of response to subunit inactivated influenza vaccine. TCRdb re-analysed the RT-PCR reads in MiXCR, keeping a single row per CDR3 protein. The sample holds about 190,000 distinct CDR3 sequences, 13% to 15% seen once. Study-level points and caveats: New T cells are recruited in small numbers by each seasonal influenza vaccination, according to the authors' suggestion.

CDR1 and CDR2 from the germline V gene are SGHRS and YFSETQ. CDR3 size: 15 residues. This receptor was identified in a man in his forties or fifties who received an inactivated influenza vaccine. The V and J genes are TRBV5-1 and TRBJ2-5; 7 bases line up with TRBD2. The better agreement between TRBJ2-1 and the DNA end casts doubt on the J call. Sequenced here: CD8+ T cells sorted from PBMCs, sampled 5 to 6 days after vaccination. The CDR3 DNA follows: TGCGCCAGCAGCTTGGCGGGGGGACCAAGGGAGACCCAGTTCTTC. Its translation is CASSLAGGPRETQFF.